These 28 T cell receptor beta chains came from one sample sequenced in a study of blood T cell repertoires in COVID-19. TCRdb's copy holds only in-frame clones and misses some; the assay was immunoSEQ multiplex PCR. The sample lists over 100,000 clones, around three quarters seen once, with approximately 16% in the top ten. The material sequenced was peripheral blood. These receptors came from a man between 60 and 75 years old with active or convalescent COVID-19.

In this sample, this clone turned up once. The J gene is TRBJ2-5, the V gene TRBV19, with a weak D call TRBD2 (5 bases). V was shortened by 7 bases and J by 5 bases, with 14 bases between the two germline ends. CDR3 length: 13 amino acids. Germline loops: CDR1 LNHDA, CDR2 SQIVND (reference sequence). CDR3 amino acids: CASMVEGWETQYF. The CDR3 DNA sequence: TGTGCCAGTATGGTCGAGGGTTGGGAGACCCAGTACTTC.

This rearrangement joins TRBV29-1 to TRBJ2-1, with D possibly TRBD2 on 6 matching bases. V lost 1 base and J 0 bases, leaving 10 bases between the germline ends. The CDR3 sequence is 15 residues long. Germline CDR1 and CDR2: SQVTM and ANQGSEA. The CDR3 bases are TGCAGCGTTGAAGCGGGGGAAAGCTCCTACAATGAGCAGTTCTTC. This sequence encodes CSVEAGESSYNEQFF.

The V call is TRBV3-1 (or the pseudogene TRBV3-2), the J call TRBJ1-2, with D maybe TRBD1 (6 bases). CDR3 size: 12 residues. Trimming pared 5 bases from V and 8 bases from J, leaving 12 bases between. The V gene's germline CDR1 is LGHDT and CDR2 YNNKEL (reference sequence). The CDR3 DNA sequence: TGTGCCAGCAGCTTAAACAGGGACGGCTACACCTTC. As protein: CASSLNRDGYTF.

This clone was seen once. The chain uses TRBV19 and TRBJ1-1; D is unclear. Germline V gene data show CDR1 as LNHDA and CDR2 as SQIVND (reference sequence). V was cut by 9 bases and J by 1 base, with 12 bases left in between. The CDR3 contains 13 residues. This CDR3 is CASGESRNTEAFF. In nucleotides, the CDR3 is TGTGCCAGCGGAGAGTCGCGGAACACTGAAGCTTTCTTT.

This clone turned up a few times. V is TRBV11-1 and J is TRBJ2-7; TRBD1 is a possible D gene (6 bases). V was cut by 7 bases and J by 1 base, with 11 bases left in between. Germline V gene sequence: CDR1 SGHAT, CDR2 FQDESV (reference sequence). The CDR3 length is 13 residues. This chain's CDR3 is CASTTGQSYEQYF. The DNA of the CDR3 is TGTGCCAGCACCACCGGACAGTCCTACGAGCAGTACTTC.

The rearrangement joins TRBV12-3 or TRBV12-4 to TRBJ2-5; D uncertain. The CDR3 sequence is 13 residues long. The V end was cut by 3 bases, the J end by 5 bases, with 10 bases between. The CDR3 bases are TGTGCCAGCAGTTTGGCCCAACCGGAGACCCAGTACTTC. This codes for CASSLAQPETQYF.

The chain uses TRBV9 and TRBJ2-5, with 7 positions matching TRBD2. V dropped 4 bases and J dropped 0; count of bases not matched to a gene: 12. The CDR3 has 17 residues. Germline-derived CDR1 and CDR2 are SGDLS and YYNGEE. CDR3 nucleotides: TGTGCCAGCAGCCCCGGGACTACCGCCCTGTACCAAGAGACCCAGTACTTC. It translates to CASSPGTTALYQETQYF. Complete variable domain (other parts from reference TRBV9 and TRBJ2-5): DSGVTQTPKHLITATGQRVTLRCSPRSGDLSVYWYQQSLDQGLQFLIQYYNGEERAKGNILERFSAQQFPDLHSELNLSSLELGDSALYFCASSPGTTALYQETQYFGPGTRLLVL.

The chain carries TRBV3-1 (or the pseudogene TRBV3-2) and TRBJ1-2; 11 bases match TRBD1. CDR3 length: 13 amino acids. Germline CDR1 LGHDT, CDR2 YNNKEL (reference sequence). J was trimmed by 8 bases and V by 4 bases; bases with no gene match: 3. This CDR3 is CASSPDRGRGYTF. In DNA form, the CDR3 reads TGTGCCAGCAGCCCGGACAGGGGGCGGGGCTACACCTTC.

This chain links TRBV10-2 with TRBJ2-1; 10 bases fit TRBD2. This CDR3 comprises 14 residues. Germline V gene sequence: CDR1 WSHSY, CDR2 SAAADI. With 11 bases clipped from V and 8 bases from J, the junction kept 12 bases outside the gene matches. CDR3 protein: CAAEGLAGDDEQFF. For the CDR3, the DNA is TGCGCCGCTGAGGGGCTAGCGGGAGATGATGAGCAGTTCTTC.

V usage is TRBV7-2 and J usage is TRBJ1-2; 9 nucleotides line up with TRBD1. CDR3 length: 16 amino acids. The ends lost 4 bases at V and 3 bases at J; junction bases unmatched: 9. Looked up from germline, CDR1 is SGHTA and CDR2 is FQGNSA. CDR3 coding DNA: TGTGCCAGCAGCTCTTCGCCGGACAGGGGACACTATGGCTACACCTTC. It translates to CASSSSPDRGHYGYTF.

V and J are TRBV28 and TRBJ1-4; tentatively, D is TRBD1 (5 bases). The CDR3 extends over 12 amino acids. The germline V and J ends were trimmed by 11 bases and 7 bases, with 14 bases remaining between them. The germline CDR1 and CDR2 sequences are MDHEN and SYDVKM. The CDR3 is CASQGVVEKLFF. The CDR3 coding sequence is TGTGCCTCCCAGGGTGTTGTTGAAAAACTGTTTTTT.

J is TRBJ2-3 and V is TRBV7-2; 16 bases line up with TRBD2. Germline values: CDR1 SGHTA, CDR2 FQGNSA. V shed 4 bases and J 5 bases; nucleotides not matched to a gene: 6. The CDR3 is 17 amino acids. Here the CDR3 reads CASSSGTSGRARDTQYF. Written as DNA, the CDR3 is TGTGCCAGCAGCTCCGGGACTAGCGGGAGGGCGAGAGATACGCAGTATTTT.

This clone was seen many times. CDR3 protein: CASSPGGLNTEAFF. The DNA for the CDR3 is TGTGCCAGCAGCCCCGGGGGGTTGAACACTGAAGCTTTCTTT. The chain employs TRBV5-4 and TRBJ1-1; perhaps TRBD1 as D (5 bases). V was shortened by 4 bases and J by 0 bases, with 10 bases between the two germline ends. Germline V gives CDR1 SGHNT, CDR2 YYREEE (reference sequence). This CDR3 spans 14 amino acids.

The chain has TRBV6-5 and TRBJ2-7, with TRBD2 matching over 12 bases. This CDR3 comprises 12 residues. Trimming took 7 bases from V and 12 from J; bases not matched to a gene: 7. Germline V lookup: CDR1 MNHEY, CDR2 SVGAGI. Here the CDR3 reads CASTSTSGRSYF. In DNA, the CDR3 is TGTGCCAGCACATCTACTAGCGGGAGGTCGTACTTC.

This clone was picked up one time. The chain links TRBV25-1 to TRBJ1-5, with D possibly being TRBD1 (5 bases). This CDR3 spans 13 amino acids. V dropped 4 bases and J dropped 7 bases, with 11 bases sitting between them. Looked up from germline, CDR1 is MGHDK and CDR2 is SYGVNS. Here the CDR3 reads CASSVGGKQPQHF. The CDR3 DNA reads as TGTGCCAGCAGTGTGGGGGGAAAACAGCCCCAGCATTTT.

The chain combines TRBV7-2 with TRBJ2-2; D uncertain. V was pared by 6 bases and J by 7 bases, with 6 bases between. The V gene's germline CDR1 is SGHTA and CDR2 FQGNSA. The CDR3 sequence is 11 residues long. The CDR3 sequence: CASSPLGELFF. The CDR3 nucleotides read TGTGCCAGCAGTCCCCTCGGGGAGCTGTTTTTT. The whole variable domain, remainder taken from reference TRBV7-2 and TRBJ2-2, is GAGVSQSPSNKVTEKGKDVELRCDPISGHTALYWYRQSLGQGLEFLIYFQGNSAPDKSGLPSDRFSAERTGGSVSTLTIQRTQQEDSAVYLCASSPLGELFFGEGSRLTVL.

This clone was seen once. J is TRBJ2-5 and V is TRBV29-1; 9 bases line up with TRBD1. With V trimmed by 7 bases and J by 2 bases, 5 bases remained unmatched. The CDR3 spans 13 residues. The germline V gene has CDR1 SQVTM and CDR2 ANQGSEA. DNA for the CDR3: TGCAGCGCACCTGGGACAGGGCAAGAGACCCAGTACTTC. Its translation is CSAPGTGQETQYF. Combining the CDR3 with reference TRBV29-1 and TRBJ2-5 gives the whole variable domain SAVISQKPSRDICQRGTSLTIQCQVDSQVTMMFWYRQQPGQSLTLIATANQGSEATYESGFVIDKFPISRPNLTFSTLTVSNMSPEDSSIYLCSAPGTGQETQYFGPGTRLLVL.

The genes are TRBV28 and TRBJ1-4; TRBD1 agrees at 7 bases. Germline V gene lookup returns CDR1 MDHEN and CDR2 SYDVKM. Trimming at V came to 3 bases and at J to 7 bases, leaving 8 bases not matched to a gene. CDR3 length: 15 amino acids. The CDR3 nucleotides read TGTGCCAGCAGTTTTGACAGGGAACGGGTTGAAAAACTGTTTTTT. It encodes CASSFDRERVEKLFF.

The V call is TRBV7-9, the J call TRBJ1-5, with D maybe TRBD1 (6 bases). CDR3 length equals 13 residues. V was trimmed by 1 base and J by 6 bases, leaving 7 bases between them. The V gene's germline CDR1 is SEHNR and CDR2 FQNEAQ (reference sequence). The CDR3 region is CASSLDRVQPQHF. The CDR3 nucleotides are TGTGCCAGCAGCTTAGACAGGGTTCAGCCCCAGCATTTT.

The chain recombines TRBV2 with TRBJ1-5; D perhaps matches TRBD1 (5 bases). There are 17 residues in the CDR3. Germline lookup yields CDR1 SNHLY and CDR2 FYNNEI. V gave up 5 bases and J gave up 2 bases, with 19 bases separating them. CDR3 sequence (DNA): TGTGCCAGCAGTCTGACACGGGGGTGGTCGGGCAATCAGCCCCAGCATTTT. It translates to CASSLTRGWSGNQPQHF.

The chain couples TRBV11-2 to TRBJ2-7; a possible D gene is TRBD1 (6 bases). V lost 1 base to trimming and J lost 5 bases, with 12 bases between them. CDR3 length: 14 residues. Germline V gene sequence: CDR1 SGHAT, CDR2 FQNNGV. CDR3 loop: CASSLVRGTHEQYF. Here the CDR3 DNA reads TGTGCCAGCAGCTTAGTGAGGGGGACGCACGAGCAGTACTTC.

The V and J genes are TRBV6-5 and TRBJ2-7; D might be TRBD1 (6 bases). Germline V lookup: CDR1 MNHEY, CDR2 SVGAGI. Trimming removed 2 bases from V and 2 bases from J, with 13 bases in between. CDR3 length: 15 amino acids. CDR3 nucleotides: TGTGCCAGCAGTTACCGAGGGGGAGCACCCTACGAGCAGTACTTC. Amino acids: CASSYRGGAPYEQYF.

This chain connects TRBV4-1 to TRBJ2-6; 8 bases align to TRBD1. CDR3 length: 16 residues. The germline V gene has CDR1 MGHRA and CDR2 YSYEKL. The ends lost 3 bases at V and 3 bases at J; junction bases unmatched: 4. The CDR3 loop reads CASSQDDRGGANVLTF. The CDR3 coding sequence is TGCGCCAGCAGCCAGGACGACAGGGGTGGGGCCAACGTCCTGACTTTC.

This clone appeared many times. The rearrangement joins TRBV10-2 to TRBJ2-5; no firm D call. Germline V gene sequence: CDR1 WSHSY, CDR2 SAAADI. The CDR3 length is 12 residues. Trimming left V 2 bases short and J 6 bases short, with 7 bases between. CDR3 in DNA: TGCGCCAGCAGTGAGAGCACGAAGACCCAGTACTTC. Translation gives CASSESTKTQYF.

The rearrangement links TRBV7-9 to TRBJ1-2; TRBD1 might be the D (6 bases). V was cut by 4 bases and J by 8 bases, with 17 bases left in between. Germline V CDR1 and CDR2: SEHNR, FQNEAQ (reference sequence). The CDR3 contains 14 residues. CDR3 in DNA: TGTGCCAGCAGCTCTCCGGGGCCAGGGGCAGGCTACACCTTC. Protein sequence: CASSSPGPGAGYTF.

The rearrangement uses TRBV6-5 and TRBJ2-2; D gene ambiguous. CDR1 and CDR2 from the germline V gene are MNHEY and SVGAGI. CDR3 size: 13 residues. Trimming took 6 bases from V and 6 from J, leaving 11 bases between them. This CDR3 reads CASSRRVAGELFF. The DNA for the CDR3 is TGTGCCAGCAGCCGTCGGGTAGCCGGGGAGCTGTTTTTT.

About this clone: The sample holds other DNA sequences that translate to the same CDR3. The rearrangement links TRBV5-1 to TRBJ2-2; TRBD1 agrees at 8 bases. Germline assignment: CDR1 SGHRS and CDR2 YFSETQ. The CDR3 contains 17 residues. V gave up 2 bases and J gave up 3 bases; unmatched junction bases: 9. CDR3 DNA sequence: TGCGCCAGCAGCTTAGGTCCCGGGACAGGAGACACCGGGGAGCTGTTTTTT. Translation: CASSLGPGTGDTGELFF.

This chain links TRBV12-3 or TRBV12-4 with TRBJ2-5, with 8 bases that match TRBD1. CDR3 size: 13 residues. After removal of 9 bases from V and 5 bases from J, the junction contained 8 bases not matched to a gene. This chain's CDR3 is CASRTGFWETQYF. For the CDR3, the DNA is TGTGCCAGTCGGACAGGGTTTTGGGAGACCCAGTACTTC.